The table lists the clone carrying this TCR beta chain with a count of one. These data originate in a study of blood T cell repertoires in COVID-19. At the level of the study: From T cells, B-cell-depleted T cells, or PBMCs came the material, which was cDNA or gDNA.

Seattle participants joined during active infection and were tracked over time. Authors' processing steps: Reference gene primer amplification gave nucleated cell count estimates. The repertoire was sequenced with immunoSEQ multiplex PCR; TCRdb's copy has only in-frame clones and lacks some. The D gene and trimming were derived from the DNA, and the V and J assignments and clone size from that table. The repertoire holds 150,000 to 200,000 clones, with about 81% as singletons. The specimen sequenced was peripheral blood. The receptor's source is an older woman with COVID-19, enrolled during active disease.

In DNA form, the CDR3 reads TGTGCCAGCAGTTACGGGACTAGCGGGTCGGGTACGCAGTATTTT. It specifies CASSYGTSGSGTQYF. The V gene is TRBV6-2 or TRBV6-3, the J gene TRBJ2-3; 12 nucleotides match TRBD2. In germline, CDR1 is MNHEY, CDR2 SVGEGT. The V gene end was trimmed by 2 bases and the J gene end by 8 bases; junction bases not matched to a gene: 5. The CDR3 totals 15 residues.